The 28 T cell receptor beta chains presented below share a single source sample, sequenced in a study of OX40 agonist ivuxolimab in advanced cancers. The table came from immunoSEQ multiplex PCR; TCRdb's copy has only in-frame clones and leaves some out. In the table there are about 90,000 clones, about nine tenths of which are singletons. The sequenced sample was CD4+ or CD8+ T cells sorted from blood, obtained in a trial of the OX40 agonist ivuxolimab. The receptors stem from an adult with an advanced solid tumor such as melanoma, head and neck, liver or kidney cancer.

This chain uses TRBV7-2 with TRBJ1-5; D gene uncertain. V gave up 5 bases and J gave up 2 bases, with 10 bases separating them. Per germline, CDR1 SGHTA and CDR2 FQGNSA. The CDR3 spans 14 residues. The CDR3 spells CASSLGKGNQPQHF. In nucleotides, the CDR3 is TGTGCCAGCAGCCTCGGAAAGGGCAATCAGCCCCAGCATTTT.

Regarding this clone: The same CDR3 arises from other DNA sequences in this sample as well. The DNA of the CDR3 is TGTGCCAGCAGCCTCGGGACGAAAGAGACCCAGTACTTC. This gives the protein CASSLGTKETQYF. The genes are TRBV7-2 and TRBJ2-5; D tentatively fits TRBD1 or TRBD2 (5 bases each). V was trimmed by 5 bases and J by 3 bases, leaving 10 bases between them. Germline V lookup: CDR1 SGHTA, CDR2 FQGNSA. The CDR3 covers 13 residues. Complete variable domain (other parts from reference TRBV7-2 and TRBJ2-5): GAGVSQSPSNKVTEKGKDVELRCDPISGHTALYWYRQSLGQGLEFLIYFQGNSAPDKSGLPSDRFSAERTGGSVSTLTIQRTQQEDSAVYLCASSLGTKETQYFGPGTRLLVL.

The chain uses TRBV5-4 and TRBJ2-1; 15 bases are a match to TRBD2. Germline-derived CDR1 and CDR2 are SGHNT and YYREEE (reference sequence). The CDR3 is 18 residues long. Trimming took 0 bases from V and 0 from J; bases not matched to a gene: 1. CDR3 region: CASSLGTSGRGSYNEQFF. CDR3 nucleotides: TGTGCCAGCAGCTTGGGGACTAGCGGGAGGGGCTCCTACAATGAGCAGTTCTTC.

The chain couples TRBV7-5 to TRBJ1-1. TRBV7-5 is a known pseudogene. The CDR3 loop spans 13 amino acids. The CDR3 reads CARSPGPKREAFF. Here the CDR3 DNA reads TGTGCCAGAAGCCCGGGACCGAAAAGGGAAGCTTTCTTT.

This clone appeared once. The CDR3 spells CASSLWGQLNEKLFF. DNA for the CDR3: TGTGCCAGCAGTTTATGGGGACAGCTTAATGAAAAACTGTTTTTT. The chain has TRBV28 and TRBJ1-4; 7 bases align to TRBD1. Per the germline V gene, CDR1 is MDHEN and CDR2 is SYDVKM. CDR3 length: 15 residues. V was pared by 0 bases and J by 4 bases, with 2 bases of the junction left unmatched.

This chain uses TRBV2 with TRBJ2-1; TRBD2 agrees at 11 bases. The CDR3 extends over 14 amino acids. Per germline, CDR1 SNHLY and CDR2 FYNNEI. The V gene end was trimmed by 7 bases and the J gene end by 4 bases; junction bases not matched to a gene: 3. Written as DNA, the CDR3 is TGTGCCAGCAATAGCGGGAGGGGATACAATGAGCAGTTCTTC. Encoded protein: CASNSGRGYNEQFF.

In this sample, this clone turned up once. The V gene is TRBV6-5, the J gene TRBJ1-5; a weak D match, TRBD1 (6 bases). CDR3 size: 15 residues. V dropped 6 bases and J dropped 6 bases, with 18 bases sitting between them. Germline V gives CDR1 MNHEY, CDR2 SVGAGI. CDR3 protein: CASSPQGIGSQPQHF. DNA of the CDR3: TGTGCCAGCAGCCCCCAGGGGATTGGGAGTCAGCCCCAGCATTTT.

This chain links TRBV7-8 with TRBJ2-7; unclear D gene. The CDR3 extends over 14 amino acids. V lost 5 bases and J lost 3, with 14 bases in between. Germline V gives CDR1 SGHVS, CDR2 FQNEAQ. Here the CDR3 reads CASSTKSLYYEQYF. The DNA for the CDR3 is TGTGCCAGCAGCACGAAATCCCTGTACTACGAGCAGTACTTC.

The chain combines TRBV7-3 with TRBJ1-4, with D possibly matching TRBD1 (5 bases). This CDR3 is built from 17 residues. Germline lookup yields CDR1 SGHTA and CDR2 FQGTGA. V lost 0 bases and J 2 bases, leaving 13 bases between the germline ends. CDR3 in amino acids: CASSLTSQGTTNEKLFF. The CDR3 region has the DNA TGTGCCAGCAGCTTAACCAGCCAGGGAACCACTAATGAAAAACTGTTTTTT. The full variable domain, completed using reference TRBV7-3 and TRBJ1-4, is GAGVSQTPSNKVTEKGKYVELRCDPISGHTALYWYRQSLGQGPEFLIYFQGTGAADDSGLPNDRFFAVRPEGSVSTLKIQRTERGDSAVYLCASSLTSQGTTNEKLFFGSGTQLSVL.

The chain links TRBV5-1 to TRBJ2-3; TRBD2 matches at 10 bases. Germline V gives CDR1 SGHRS, CDR2 YFSETQ. With V trimmed by 4 bases and J by 0 bases, 5 bases remained unmatched. The CDR3 is 16 residues long. CDR3 loop: CASSPRTSGSTDTQYF. The DNA for the CDR3 is TGCGCCAGCAGCCCCCGGACTAGCGGAAGCACAGATACGCAGTATTTT.

This clone was seen a few times. CDR3 coding DNA: TGTGCCACCAGCAGAGATCCCCCCATCGGTGGGGCCGTCGCCCCGGAGACCCAGTACTTC. The encoded protein is CATSRDPPIGGAVAPETQYF. The gene calls are TRBV15 and TRBJ2-5; possible D gene TRBD1, 5 bases. The germline gives CDR1 LNHNV, CDR2 YYDKDF (reference sequence). This CDR3 contains 20 residues. V was clipped by 0 bases and J by 5 bases, with 28 bases between them.

The genes are TRBV11-2 and TRBJ2-1; 12 bases align to TRBD2. V shed 5 bases and J 5 bases; nucleotides not matched to a gene: 4. The germline gives CDR1 SGHAT, CDR2 FQNNGV. The CDR3 totals 15 residues. CDR3 coding DNA: TGTGCCAGCAGCCCTAGCGGGAGGGCGAACAATGAGCAGTTCTTC. It yields the protein CASSPSGRANNEQFF.

DNA for the CDR3: TGTGCCAGCAGCTTGGGTACTAGCCCCTACAATGAGCAGTTCTTC. Residues: CASSLGTSPYNEQFF. This sequence joins TRBV11-3 and TRBJ2-1; TRBD2 might be the D (6 bases). Germline V gene lookup returns CDR1 SGHNT and CDR2 YENEEA. CDR3 length: 15 amino acids. The V and J ends lost 3 bases and 2 bases respectively, with 11 bases between them.

The J gene is TRBJ2-2, the V gene TRBV19; 7 nucleotides align to TRBD2. The CDR3 is 14 amino acids. Unmatched junction bases numbered 6, after V lost 6 bases and J lost 5 bases. The germline V gene has CDR1 LNHDA and CDR2 SQIVND (reference sequence). CDR3 protein: CASSQLATTGELFF. For the CDR3, the DNA is TGTGCCAGTAGCCAACTAGCGACTACCGGGGAGCTGTTTTTT.

The chain joins TRBV19 to TRBJ1-4; tentative D call: TRBD1 (6 bases). The CDR3 loop spans 15 amino acids. Germline V gene sequence: CDR1 LNHDA, CDR2 SQIVND (reference sequence). Trimming removed 5 bases from V and 4 bases from J, with 14 bases in between. CDR3 in amino acids: CASSSIGQFNEKLFF. For the CDR3, the DNA is TGTGCCAGTAGTTCCATTGGACAGTTTAATGAAAAACTGTTTTTT. Filled out from reference TRBV19 and TRBJ1-4, the complete variable domain reads DGGITQSPKYLFRKEGQNVTLSCEQNLNHDAMYWYRQDPGQGLRLIYYSQIVNDFQKGDIAEGYSVSREKKESFPLTVTSAQKNPTAFYLCASSSIGQFNEKLFFGSGTQLSVL.

The rearrangement joins TRBV19 to TRBJ2-7; D gene ambiguous. V was shortened by 1 base and J by 5 bases, with 12 bases between the two germline ends. The CDR3 has 14 amino acids. Looked up from germline, CDR1 is LNHDA and CDR2 is SQIVND (reference sequence). In DNA form, the CDR3 reads TGTGCCAGTAGTATAGCAAGGGAAATCAACGAGCAGTACTTC. Translation gives CASSIAREINEQYF.

The chain combines TRBV5-1 with TRBJ2-5, with D perhaps TRBD1 (6 bases). Germline assignment: CDR1 SGHRS and CDR2 YFSETQ. The CDR3 extends over 14 amino acids. Between the trimmed V and J ends, which lost 3 bases and 2 bases, there was a span of 11 bases. CDR3 region: CASSWYRVQETQYF. As DNA, the CDR3 is TGCGCCAGCAGCTGGTACAGGGTACAAGAGACCCAGTACTTC.

CDR3 in amino acids: CASRWGGTNEKLFF. CDR3 coding DNA: TGTGCCAGCAGATGGGGAGGGACTAATGAAAAACTGTTTTTT. The rearrangement joins TRBV6-6 to TRBJ1-4; D is uncertain. The V and J ends lost 6 bases and 2 bases respectively, with 10 bases between them. This CDR3 has 14 amino acids. Germline lookup yields CDR1 MNHNY and CDR2 SVGAGI (reference sequence).

V and J are TRBV5-1 and TRBJ2-7; 9 nucleotides line up with TRBD1. The V segment lost 2 bases and the J segment 0 bases; nucleotides outside the gene matches: 9. The V gene's germline CDR1 is SGHRS and CDR2 YFSETQ. The CDR3 spans 17 residues. The CDR3 loop reads CASSLGTGRTRSYEQYF. The CDR3 DNA reads as TGCGCCAGCAGCTTAGGGACAGGGAGGACTCGCTCCTACGAGCAGTACTTC.

This clone was seen only once. The chain links TRBV7-9 to TRBJ2-7, with no clear D. The V end was cut by 7 bases, the J end by 2 bases, with 12 bases between. Germline values: CDR1 SEHNR, CDR2 FQNEAQ (reference sequence). CDR3 length: 13 amino acids. The CDR3 sequence: CASNSESTYEQYF. CDR3 nucleotide sequence: TGTGCCAGCAACAGCGAAAGTACCTACGAGCAGTACTTC. Complete variable domain (other parts from reference TRBV7-9 and TRBJ2-7): DTGVSQNPRHKITKRGQNVTFRCDPISEHNRLYWYRQTLGQGPEFLTYFQNEAQLEKSRLLSDRFSAERPKGSFSTLEIQRTEQGDSAMYLCASNSESTYEQYFGPGTRLTVT.

This chain links TRBV6-6 with TRBJ2-5; TRBD2 aligns across 9 bases. Per the germline V gene, CDR1 is MNHNY and CDR2 is SVGAGI (reference sequence). Germline trimming cut 5 bases from V and 5 bases from J; bases unmatched to any gene: 6. This CDR3 is built from 14 residues. DNA for the CDR3: TGTGCCAGCAGTCCCTCGCGGGGGGGCGAGACCCAGTACTTC. Translating it yields CASSPSRGGETQYF.

The chain combines TRBV30 with TRBJ1-2; possible D gene TRBD1, 5 bases. The CDR3 is made up of 12 amino acids. Germline CDR1 reads GTSNPN; CDR2 reads SVGIG (reference sequence). V lost 3 bases and J 4 bases, leaving 9 bases between the germline ends. DNA for the CDR3: TGTGCCTGGAGGCCGGGGGGCTATGGCTACACCTTC. Residues: CAWRPGGYGYTF.

V usage is TRBV9 and J usage is TRBJ2-2; 7 bases map to TRBD2. The CDR3 has 19 residues. After removal of 3 bases from V and 1 base from J, the junction contained 15 bases not matched to a gene. CDR1 and CDR2 (germline): SGDLS, YYNGEE. This CDR3 is CASSATGTIYNGNTGELFF. CDR3 bases: TGTGCCAGCAGCGCGACCGGGACTATCTACAACGGGAACACCGGGGAGCTGTTTTTT.

In regard to this clone: Germline and junction disagree at one end, which may indicate a read error. The chain recombines TRBV7-3 with TRBJ2-1, with TRBD2 as a possible D gene (5 bases). The CDR3 covers 15 residues. Germline V gives CDR1 SGHTA, CDR2 FQGTGA. The CDR3 spells CASSLTRGGLGEQFF. CDR3 coding DNA: TGTGCCAGCAGCCTAACTAGAGGTGGGCTGGGTGAGCAGTTCTTC.

The rearrangement links TRBV7-9 to TRBJ1-2; 8 positions match TRBD1. With 3 bases clipped from V and 6 bases from J, the junction kept 12 bases outside the gene matches. This CDR3 comprises 16 residues. CDR1 is SEHNR, CDR2 FQNEAQ, per germline (reference sequence). For the CDR3, the DNA is TGTGCCAGCAGCTTGAGAACCGACAGGGGAGAGGATGGCTACACCTTC. It translates to CASSLRTDRGEDGYTF.

The chain combines TRBV2 with TRBJ2-5; a possible D gene is TRBD2 (5 bases). This CDR3 is built from 15 residues. Per the germline V gene, CDR1 is SNHLY and CDR2 is FYNNEI. The V end was cut by 1 base, the J end by 7 bases, with 16 bases between. Here the CDR3 reads CASSEVGGFPRTQYF. CDR3 nucleotides: TGTGCCAGCAGTGAAGTTGGCGGGTTCCCAAGGACCCAGTACTTC.

Here the CDR3 reads CASTKGVTGEKLFF. The CDR3 DNA sequence: TGTGCCAGCACTAAAGGTGTGACAGGTGAAAAACTGTTTTTT. The chain carries TRBV9 and TRBJ1-4; tentative D call: TRBD1 (6 bases). The CDR3 length is 14 residues. V lost 6 bases, J lost 7 bases, and 16 bases lay in between. From germline, CDR1 is SGDLS and CDR2 YYNGEE.

The V and J genes are TRBV21-1 and TRBJ2-3; TRBD2, the D gene given by the table, was not confirmed from the DNA. TRBV21-1 is marked as a pseudogene. CDR3 length equals 21 residues. CDR3 sequence: CASSKGSTSGPAFNSTDTQYF. The CDR3 region has the DNA TGTGCCAGCAGCAAAGGTTCGACTAGCGGGCCGGCATTCAATAGCACAGATACGCAGTATTTT.